Listed below are T cell receptor beta chains from one sample, sequenced in a study of monozygotic twins with inflammatory bowel disease. TCRdb reanalyzed the 5' RACE reads, giving one entry per CDR3 protein sequence and no DNA. The ten top clones account for 2.5% to 3%, within a sample of a few hundred thousand distinct CDR3 sequences. The sequenced sample consisted of blood. These TCRs come from a human donor with ulcerative colitis or Crohn's disease, or a healthy co-twin of an affected twin (not recorded which). Both conserved end residues are part of each CDR3.

J	length	V	CDR3
TRBJ1-4	13	TRBV7-3	CASSQGNNEKLFF
TRBJ2-1	12	TRBV7-8	CASSLADNEQFF
TRBJ1-2	14	TRBV13	CASSLGRDTYGYTF
TRBJ2-2	16	TRBV11-2	CASSRRGRRGTGELFF
TRBJ2-5	11	TRBV20-1	CSALFRTGEHF
TRBJ2-1	14	TRBV7-2	CASSGAGTEGWQFF
TRBJ2-6	19	TRBV20-1	CSAFPQIRQGPTGANVLTF
TRBJ2-1	18	TRBV12-3/TRBV12-4	CASSFPRQGLRYDNEQFF
TRBJ1-2	15	TRBV7-2	CASTHIPGADYGYTF
TRBJ1-1	15	TRBV6-1	CASKRTIAENTEAFF
TRBJ1-5	16	TRBV6-5	CASSYLTGGRGEPQHF
TRBJ1-2	14	TRBV20-1	CSARGQLVNYGYTF
TRBJ2-5	14	TRBV6-2/TRBV6-3	CASDLAGGPVTQYF
TRBJ2-1	14	TRBV18	CASSGQGRFNEQFF
TRBJ2-7	15	TRBV7-8	CASSLEVQGPYEQYF
TRBJ1-4	15	TRBV20-1	CSARSPGQKYEKLFF
TRBJ2-3	17	TRBV4-3	CASSQYVGEGFPDTQYF
TRBJ2-4	15	TRBV3-1	CASSQGGLAKNIQYF
TRBJ2-7	13	TRBV6-1	CASNGGISYEQYF
TRBJ2-3	20	TRBV5-1	CASSPTRTSGGASGTDTQYF
TRBJ2-3	18	TRBV7-3	CASSPQGGVGHHGDTQYF
TRBJ2-5	14	TRBV10-3	CAIRRDRGGETQYF
TRBJ2-1	15	TRBV11-3	CASSLEGGRDNEQFF